The 22 T cell receptor beta chains in this list originate from one sample, sequenced in a study of OX40 agonist ivuxolimab in advanced cancers. The data were produced by immunoSEQ multiplex PCR, yet TCRdb's version contains in-frame clones alone and is incomplete. The top ten clones hold around 0.96% of a sample with about 72,000 clones, about 85% of them seen once. The sample consisted of CD4+ or CD8+ T cells sorted from blood, taken in a trial of the OX40 agonist ivuxolimab. The source of these receptors is an adult with an advanced solid tumor such as melanoma, head and neck, liver or kidney cancer.

This chain connects TRBV10-3 to TRBJ1-3, with TRBD1 as a possible D gene (6 bases). The V end lost 6 bases, the J end lost 2 bases, and 14 bases lay between the germline ends. The CDR3 has 15 residues. Germline values: CDR1 ENHRY, CDR2 SYGVKD. The CDR3 spells CAISKQGTTGNTIYF. DNA for the CDR3: TGTGCCATCAGCAAACAGGGTACCACTGGAAACACCATATATTTT.

This clone was counted once. The chain is built from TRBV11-2 and TRBJ2-7; weak D call: TRBD2 (6 bases). Germline CDR1 and CDR2: SGHAT and FQNNGV. This CDR3 has 15 residues. The V end lost 0 bases, the J end lost 4 bases, and 13 bases lay between the germline ends. The CDR3 coding sequence is TGTGCCAGCAGCTTAGATGGGGGAGGAACTTACGAGCAGTACTTC. Translation: CASSLDGGGTYEQYF.

Only a few counts were recorded for this clone. The rearrangement links TRBV9 to TRBJ1-4, with TRBD1 as a possible D gene (5 bases). V shed 3 bases and J shed 3 bases, with 9 bases lying between them. Germline loops: CDR1 SGDLS, CDR2 YYNGEE. This CDR3 comprises 14 residues. The DNA of the CDR3 is TGTGCCAGCAGCGCCAGGGTTGCTAATGAAAAACTGTTTTTT. This encodes CASSARVANEKLFF.

The CDR3 DNA sequence: TGTGCCAGCAGCTTCACAGGGATGTCCTACGAGCAGTACTTC. It yields the protein CASSFTGMSYEQYF. The V gene is TRBV11-3, the J gene TRBJ2-7; tentative D call: TRBD1 (6 bases). This CDR3 spans 14 amino acids. The germline V gene has CDR1 SGHNT and CDR2 YENEEA. Trimming removed 3 bases from V and 1 base from J, with 10 bases in between.

This chain links TRBV9 with TRBJ2-5, with 11 bases matching TRBD2. CDR3 length: 16 residues. Germline CDR1 SGDLS, CDR2 YYNGEE. Trimming removed 0 bases from V and 5 bases from J; junction bases left unmatched: 6. The CDR3 nucleotides are TGTGCCAGCAGCGTAGGGTTAGCGGGAGGGAGGGAGACCCAGTACTTC. Encoded protein: CASSVGLAGGRETQYF.

The chain uses TRBV7-2 and TRBJ2-3, with D possibly TRBD2 on 6 matching bases. This CDR3 comprises 14 residues. Germline V gene lookup returns CDR1 SGHTA and CDR2 FQGNSA. V gave up 5 bases and J gave up 0 bases, with 9 bases separating them. CDR3: CASSPGLSTDTQYF. DNA for the CDR3: TGTGCCAGCAGCCCGGGACTGAGCACAGATACGCAGTATTTT. Full variable domain (missing parts from reference TRBV7-2 and TRBJ2-3): GAGVSQSPSNKVTEKGKDVELRCDPISGHTALYWYRQSLGQGLEFLIYFQGNSAPDKSGLPSDRFSAERTGGSVSTLTIQRTQQEDSAVYLCASSPGLSTDTQYFGPGTRLTVL.

V and J are TRBV25-1 and TRBJ1-2, with D perhaps TRBD1 (5 bases). This CDR3 has 15 amino acids. The V gene's germline CDR1 is MGHDK and CDR2 SYGVNS. V lost 2 bases and J 4 bases, leaving 14 bases between the germline ends. This CDR3 is CASSETGTGFYGYTF. In DNA, the CDR3 is TGTGCCAGCAGTGAAACCGGGACGGGATTCTATGGCTACACCTTC.

This clone was seen a few times. CDR3 coding DNA: TGTGCCAGCCACCCCGGCCTGGACAGGACTAATTCACCCCTCCACTTT. As protein: CASHPGLDRTNSPLHF. The V and J genes are TRBV28 and TRBJ1-6; TRBD1 matches at 7 bases. Germline V gene lookup returns CDR1 MDHEN and CDR2 SYDVKM. The junction had 13 bases not matched to a gene; V was cut back by 8 bases and J by 6 bases. The CDR3 extends over 16 amino acids.

This clone has just one count. This sequence joins TRBV28 and TRBJ1-5; D remains ambiguous. In germline, CDR1 is MDHEN, CDR2 SYDVKM. V was pared by 3 bases and J by 4 bases, with 10 bases between. CDR3 length: 14 amino acids. The DNA for the CDR3 is TGTGCCAGCAGTTTCAGCGGTTCGAATCAGCCCCAGCATTTT. It yields the protein CASSFSGSNQPQHF. The variable domain in full, completed from reference TRBV28 and TRBJ1-5, reads DVKVTQSSRYLVKRTGEKVFLECVQDMDHENMFWYRQDPGLGLRLIYFSYDVKMKEKGDIPEGYSVSREKKERFSLILESASTNQTSMYLCASSFSGSNQPQHFGDGTRLSIL.

J is TRBJ2-2 and V is TRBV7-9, with D possibly matching TRBD2 (6 bases). V was pared by 5 bases and J by 6 bases, with 10 bases between. The CDR3 sequence is 13 residues long. The germline V gene has CDR1 SEHNR and CDR2 FQNEAQ (reference sequence). This CDR3 reads CASSPPGAGELFF. CDR3 nucleotide sequence: TGTGCCAGCAGCCCCCCGGGAGCCGGGGAGCTGTTTTTT.

The genes are TRBV28 and TRBJ1-3; D might be TRBD1 (5 bases). Trimming removed 3 bases from V and 2 bases from J, with 11 bases in between. Germline lookup yields CDR1 MDHEN and CDR2 SYDVKM. The CDR3 runs 15 residues. The CDR3, as DNA: TGTGCCAGCAGTTTTGGGGACGTTACTGGAAACACCATATATTTT. It encodes CASSFGDVTGNTIYF.

The V and J genes are TRBV21-1 and TRBJ2-7. TRBV21-1 is flagged as a pseudogene. The CDR3 is 15 residues long. CDR3 region: CASSKGAARSYEQYF. The DNA for the CDR3 is TGTGCCAGCAGCAAAGGAGCAGCCCGTTCCTACGAGCAGTACTTC.

This chain links TRBV7-2 with TRBJ2-2; D is unclear. The germline V and J ends were trimmed by 0 bases and 3 bases, with 8 bases remaining between them. The CDR3 covers 15 residues. Germline CDR1 is SGHTA and CDR2 is FQGNSA. The CDR3 bases are TGTGCCAGCAGCTTAGCGATTGGCCACACCGGGGAGCTGTTTTTT. It specifies CASSLAIGHTGELFF.

This sequence joins TRBV7-2 and TRBJ2-1, with D possibly TRBD2 on 6 matching bases. The CDR3 covers 14 residues. CDR1 SGHTA and CDR2 FQGNSA come from the germline V gene. V lost 4 bases and J lost 3, with 10 bases in between. DNA for the CDR3: TGTGCCAGCAGCTCGTCTAGCGTCTACAATGAGCAGTTCTTC. Translated: CASSSSSVYNEQFF.

The chain carries TRBV11-3 and TRBJ1-4; D is perhaps TRBD1 (6 bases). The CDR3 runs 16 residues. Trimming stripped 5 bases from V and 0 bases from J, with 13 bases between. CDR1 SGHNT and CDR2 YENEEA come from the germline V gene. CDR3: CASSRGTAATNEKLFF. The CDR3 DNA reads as TGTGCCAGCAGCAGGGGGACGGCTGCAACTAATGAAAAACTGTTTTTT.

CDR3 sequence: CASSFDSRGPQETQYF. The CDR3 DNA reads TGTGCCAGCAGCTTTGATTCGAGGGGCCCACAAGAGACCCAGTACTTC. The V and J genes are TRBV7-8 and TRBJ2-5, with D perhaps matching TRBD1 or TRBD2 (5 bases each). This CDR3 is built from 16 residues. CDR1 is SGHVS, CDR2 FQNEAQ, per germline. The V end was cut by 3 bases, the J end by 2 bases, with 16 bases between.

The genes are TRBV5-5 and TRBJ2-7; the match to TRBD1 covers 7 bases. Trimming cost V 1 base and J 2 bases; bases outside gene matches: 12. CDR3 length equals 17 residues. Per germline, CDR1 SGHKS and CDR2 YYEKEE (reference sequence). As DNA, the CDR3 is TGTGCCAGCAGCTTGTTCGTAGGGGGCTGGGAAACCTACGAGCAGTACTTC. This encodes CASSLFVGGWETYEQYF.

The chain employs TRBV6-6 and TRBJ2-3, with a possible D match to TRBD2 (6 bases). This CDR3 spans 15 amino acids. Germline values: CDR1 MNHNY, CDR2 SVGAGI (reference sequence). V was cut by 0 bases and J by 6 bases, with 13 bases left in between. In DNA form, the CDR3 reads TGTGCCAGCAGTTACTCGACGAACCGGGGGGATACGCAGTATTTT. The encoded protein is CASSYSTNRGDTQYF.

This sequence joins TRBV18 and TRBJ1-3; unclear D gene. Germline lookup yields CDR1 KGHSH and CDR2 LQKENI. V lost 2 bases and J lost 6, with 14 bases in between. The CDR3 is made up of 15 amino acids. CDR3 residues: CASSPASRSENTIYF. As DNA, the CDR3 is TGTGCCAGCTCACCAGCCTCTAGGAGCGAAAACACCATATATTTT.

This rearrangement joins TRBV9 to TRBJ2-4, with 9 positions matching TRBD1. This CDR3 has 14 amino acids. In germline, CDR1 is SGDLS, CDR2 YYNGEE. Losses at the gene ends were 6 bases for V and 7 bases for J; bases not matched to a gene: 8. CDR3 sequence (DNA): TGTGCCAGCAACTCGCCGGGACAGGGTAACATTCAGTACTTC. Its translation: CASNSPGQGNIQYF.

The chain has TRBV7-3 and TRBJ2-3; a weak D match, TRBD2 (6 bases). V shed 3 bases and J shed 0 bases, with 13 bases lying between them. CDR3 length: 16 amino acids. Germline V gene lookup returns CDR1 SGHTA and CDR2 FQGTGA. The CDR3 bases are TGTGCCAGCAGCTTTTTGGTTGCGGGGAGCACAGATACGCAGTATTTT. It encodes CASSFLVAGSTDTQYF.

The CDR3 loop is CASSQDGRGPGTQYF. The CDR3 DNA follows: TGTGCCAGCAGCCAAGATGGCAGAGGGCCCGGGACCCAGTACTTC. This sequence joins TRBV4-2 and TRBJ2-5; D may be TRBD2 (5 bases). CDR3 length: 15 residues. CDR1 is LGHNA and CDR2 is YNFKEQ in the germline V gene. V shed 0 bases and J shed 7 bases, with 15 bases lying between them.